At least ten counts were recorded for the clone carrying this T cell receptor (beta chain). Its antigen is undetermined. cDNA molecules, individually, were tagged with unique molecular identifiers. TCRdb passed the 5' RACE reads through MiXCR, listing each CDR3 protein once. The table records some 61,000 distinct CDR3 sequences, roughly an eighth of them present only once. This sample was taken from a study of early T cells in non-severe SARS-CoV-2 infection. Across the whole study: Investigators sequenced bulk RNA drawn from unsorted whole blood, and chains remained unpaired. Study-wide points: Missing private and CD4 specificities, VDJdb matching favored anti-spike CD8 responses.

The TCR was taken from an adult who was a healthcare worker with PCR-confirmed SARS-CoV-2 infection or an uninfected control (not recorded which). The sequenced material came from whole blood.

CDR3 sequence reads: CASMTGPNSPLHF. The DNA for the CDR3 is TGTGCCAGTATGACAGGGCCAAATTCACCCCTCCACTTT. The chain joins TRBV12-3 or TRBV12-4 to TRBJ1-6; 7 bases agree with TRBD1. Unmatched junction bases numbered 6, after V lost 9 bases and J lost 7 bases. The CDR3 contains 13 residues.